This paragraph covers one T cell receptor (beta chain) sequence. It lacks a known antigen. No much larger clonotype is one base removed from it; base qualities were not supplied. The data belong to a study of shared clonotypes between healthy human individuals (dated by TCRdb to about 2020). Background for the entire study: The cohort comprised a couple of women and a few men aged 18 to 49 years. Per donor, three plates each were used for CD4 naive and CD4 memory, two for CD8 naive, and one for CD8 memory. To estimate repertoire size and how much clonotypes are shared between individuals, the study performed deep sequencing of blood TCR repertoires from a handful of healthy adults. To increase sequencing depth and limit assay-specific biases, TCR repertoire library preparation and sequencing were carried out by different laboratories using diverse techniques. Each donor's leukapheresis produced roughly between roughly 0.85 and 9.5 billion PBMCs.

V ends up 4 bases short and J 6 bases short, with an unmatched junction base count of 6. CDR1 and CDR2 (MDHEN, SYDVKM) derive from the germline V gene. There are 15 amino acids in the CDR3, from cysteine to phenylalanine inclusive. Here the CDR3 DNA is all that survives: 45 bases in frame from base 1. The donors were healthy, HIV-negative adults with no recently reported acute infections or vaccinations. All donors were Caucasian adults living in Nashville, Tennessee, USA. CD4+ T cells were enriched by magnetic negative selection; naive cells were then positively selected on CD45RA, and the negative fraction formed the memory subset. After blood collection by leukapheresis, PBMCs were isolated using Ficoll-Histopaque density gradient centrifugation and then cryopreserved in the vapor phase of liquid nitrogen. Purity and quantity of every magnetically sorted T cell population were checked by analytical flow cytometry. From each sorted fraction, genomic DNA was isolated and quantified by UV absorbance on a Nanodrop 2000c.

Using the deep immunoSEQ assay, multiplex PCR amplified TCR CDR3 regions from genomic DNA. Extracted genomic DNA from each cell subset was spread evenly across all wells of several immunoSEQ 96-well plates, with each plate serving as a replicate. For sorted subsets, approximately 190 ng of genomic DNA, equivalent to some 30,000 T cell genomes, went into each replicate PCR. Purified libraries were measured with a Qubit 3.0 fluorometer, size-checked on a Bioanalyzer 2100, and measured again with the KAPA Library Quantification kit. Every immunoSEQ 96-well plate was sequenced on a separate single-read 150-cycle Illumina NextSeq 550 flow cell. The original pipeline was this. The immunoSEQ output contained only junctional sequences without quality scores, so filtering could not match that applied to full-length reads. Sequences were annotated with PyIR, a Python wrapper for IgBLAST v1.9, and V/J genes and CDR3 were assigned using IMGT germline references. Reads were filtered out if the reads had weak V/J assignments (E-value above 1e-6), no CDR3, stop codons, out-of-frame junctions, or ambiguous translated residues. A V3J clonotype was defined by an identical inferred V gene, J gene, and CDR3 amino acid sequence. To compute the percentage overlap between repertoires, the number of shared unique clonotypes was divided by the size of the smaller repertoire. Repertoire richness was assessed with RTK rarefaction, the Chao1 estimator, and Recon v2.1 estimates of unobserved clonotypes. For all TCRbeta clonotypes obtained by the gDNA method from several donors, generation probabilities were computed with OLGA. The table was pulled from immuneACCESS by TCRdb, which kept in-frame rearrangements only. Such tables lose some clones; where checked, under half of the loss comes from unresolved V genes, and the rest has no known cause. That table furnishes V, J and clone size, whereas the DNA furnished D and trimming. The sample table shows about 960,000 clones, and approximately 80% are seen once. The ten largest clonotypes hold approximately 1.5% of the sample.

Results and caveats for the whole study, not just this receptor: Compared with non-shared clonotypes, clonotypes shared by all four sorted-subset donors had higher generation probabilities. Approximately 5% of naive CD4, roughly 3.6% of naive CD8, 2.3% of memory CD4, and about 0.4% of memory CD8 clonotypes were shared across several donors. Sampling was restricted to blood, and TCR repertoires in tissues likely differ from the TCR repertoires found in blood. Rarefaction of sorted-subset datasets indicated incomplete sequencing despite the large sequencing depth. The small number of donors limited the genetic and exposure-history diversity represented. Naive subsets generally had larger estimated clonotype richness than memory subsets. Pairwise subsampling indicated that sequencing depth was expected to affect the degree of clonotype sharing among donors.

The sequence joins TRBV28 to TRBJ2-2; 9 bases in the middle match TRBD1. The specimen sequenced was memory CD4+ T cells sorted from blood. Explained via the paper, the cell subset or site label denotes: CD45RA-negative fraction. The clonotype was recovered from a man between 18 and 35 years old in good health. The bases read TGTGCCAGCAGTTCGAGGACAGGGGTCGCCGGGGAGCTGTTTTTT. This sequence encodes CASSSRTGVAGELFF.